This is a list of T cell receptor beta chains from one sample in a study of T cells after yellow fever vaccination. TCRdb called the 5' RACE reads again in MiXCR, with one record for every CDR3 protein. The repertoire holds around 300,000 distinct CDR3 sequences, with approximately 4% as singletons. The sequencing here drew on PBMCs, taken 5 days after the yellow fever booster vaccination. The receptors originated from a man younger than 30 who received the YFV17D yellow fever vaccine. Both conserved end residues are part of each CDR3. A D gene is named only where the DNA matches it firmly. Size is omitted from some rows. Given values are once, few, many or a class for expanded clones.

abundance | j_gene | v_gene | d_gene | CDR3aa | CDR3nt
few | TRBJ2-3 | TRBV4-1 | . | CASSQFGRGSTDTQYF | TGCGCCAGCAGCCAATTCGGTAGGGGGAGCACAGATACGCAGTATTTT
. | TRBJ1-3 | TRBV10-3 | TRBD1 | CAISESTGTGNTIYF | TGTGCCATCAGTGAGTCGACAGGGACGGGAAACACCATATATTTT
many | TRBJ1-1 | TRBV5-1 | . | CASSLEKQAFF | TGCGCCAGCAGCTTGGAAAAGCAAGCTTTCTTT
few | TRBJ2-5 | TRBV12-3/TRBV12-4 | . | CASSSEDETQYF | TGTGCCAGCAGTTCCGAGGACGAGACCCAGTACTTC
. | TRBJ1-1 | TRBV6-5 | TRBD1 | CASSRQGAVGTEAFF | TGTGCCAGCAGCAGACAGGGGGCTGTTGGAACTGAAGCTTTCTTT
few | TRBJ2-5 | TRBV12-3/TRBV12-4 | . | CASRYGEETQYF | TGTGCCAGCCGATATGGTGAGGAGACCCAGTACTTC
few | TRBJ2-1 | TRBV5-4 | . | CASSLTGGLLTNEQFF | TGTGCCAGCAGCTTGACCGGGGGGCTGTTGACCAATGAGCAGTTCTTC
. | TRBJ1-4 | TRBV2 | . | CASSVSQGPTNEKLFF | TGTGCCAGCAGTGTCTCACAGGGACCAACTAATGAAAAACTGTTTTTT
many | TRBJ2-7 | TRBV7-2 | TRBD2 | CASSSPGLAGTNSYEQYF | TGTGCCAGCAGCTCGCCGGGACTAGCGGGGACGAACTCCTACGAGCAGTACTTC
many | TRBJ2-3 | TRBV5-6 | TRBD1 | CASRTGETDTQYF | TGTGCCAGCAGAACAGGGGAAACAGATACGCAGTATTTT
many | TRBJ2-3 | TRBV5-1 | TRBD2 | CASSLGSGGSVDTQYF | TGCGCCAGCAGCCTTGGGAGCGGGGGGTCTGTAGATACGCAGTATTTT
many | TRBJ1-1 | TRBV5-1 | . | CASSFRDTEAFF | TGCGCCAGCAGCTTCCGGGACACTGAAGCTTTCTTT
. | TRBJ2-3 | TRBV4-3 | . | CASSQEPLISDTQYF | TGCGCCAGCAGCCAAGAGCCCCTTATCTCAGATACGCAGTATTTT
. | TRBJ1-1 | TRBV20-1 | TRBD1 | CSARPPGQGSTEAFF | TGCAGTGCTAGGCCGCCGGGACAGGGGTCCACTGAAGCTTTCTTT
few | TRBJ1-4 | TRBV4-1 | TRBD1 | CASSPRQGTNEKLFF | TGCGCCAGCAGCCCTCGACAGGGAACTAATGAAAAACTGTTTTTT
few | TRBJ1-3 | TRBV18 | . | CASSPPVSGNTIYF | TGTGCCAGCTCACCACCTGTAAGCGGAAACACCATATATTTT
few | TRBJ2-2 | TRBV12-3/TRBV12-4 | . | CASSLLGVSGELFF | TGTGCCAGCAGTTTGCTCGGGGTTAGCGGGGAGCTGTTTTTT
few | TRBJ1-4 | TRBV5-1 | . | CASSLGDIGGTNEKLFF | TGCGCCAGCAGCTTGGGAGACATCGGCGGAACTAATGAAAAACTGTTTTTT
few | TRBJ2-5 | TRBV7-9 | . | CASSPPRDPEETQYF | TGTGCCAGCAGCCCCCCCCGGGACCCCGAAGAGACCCAGTACTTC
many | TRBJ2-4 | TRBV7-9 | TRBD1 | CASSLGDRTFNIQYF | TGTGCCAGCAGCTTAGGGGACAGGACGTTCAACATTCAGTACTTC
. | TRBJ2-7 | TRBV29-1 | . | CSVSGTYEQYF | TGCAGCGTTTCAGGAACCTACGAGCAGTACTTC
. | TRBJ1-6 | TRBV30 | TRBD1 | CAWSEGQGYSPLHF | TGTGCCTGGAGTGAGGGACAGGGTTATTCACCCCTCCACTTT
. | TRBJ1-2 | TRBV7-3 | . | CASSPEGTEDGYTF | TGTGCCAGCAGCCCCGAAGGGACGGAAGATGGCTACACCTTC
. | TRBJ2-7 | TRBV7-8 | TRBD2 | CASSSLAGRTEQYF | TGTGCCAGCAGCTCCCTAGCGGGGCGGACTGAGCAGTACTTC
. | TRBJ1-6 | TRBV7-2 | . | CASSLVWVDSYNSPLHF | TGTGCCAGCAGCTTAGTTTGGGTCGACTCCTATAATTCACCCCTCCACTTT
. | TRBJ1-3 | TRBV14 | . | CASSQQGARGNTIYF | TGTGCCAGCAGCCAACAAGGGGCGCGTGGAAACACCATATATTTT
. | TRBJ1-1 | TRBV12-3/TRBV12-4 | . | CASFGQLNTEAFF | TGTGCCAGCTTCGGACAGCTGAACACTGAAGCTTTCTTT
few | TRBJ2-3 | TRBV24-1 | . | CATRSFDTQYF | TGTGCCACCAGGTCCTTCGATACGCAGTATTTT
many | TRBJ1-1 | TRBV3-1 | . | CASSQDQGQGPEAFF | TGTGCCAGCAGCCAAGATCAGGGGCAGGGCCCTGAAGCTTTCTTT
. | TRBJ2-1 | TRBV7-6 | TRBD2 | CASSSQPRGDYNEQFF | TGTGCCAGCAGCTCCCAACCGCGGGGGGACTACAATGAGCAGTTCTTC
many | TRBJ2-3 | TRBV5-1 | TRBD2 | CASSLSAGATDTQYF | TGCGCCAGCAGCTTATCAGCGGGGGCCACAGATACGCAGTATTTT
few | TRBJ1-1 | TRBV3-1 | . | CASSQGNGRRAFF | TGTGCCAGCAGCCAAGGGAACGGCCGTCGGGCTTTCTTT
few | TRBJ1-1 | TRBV25-1 | . | CASSERSREAFF | TGTGCCAGCAGTGAAAGAAGTCGGGAAGCTTTCTTT
many | TRBJ2-7 | TRBV15 | . | CATSREGYEQYF | TGTGCCACCAGCAGAGAGGGCTACGAGCAGTACTTC
. | TRBJ1-1 | TRBV7-2 | . | CASSFAENTEAFF | TGTGCCAGCAGCTTTGCGGAAAACACTGAAGCTTTCTTT
many | TRBJ2-3 | TRBV24-1 | . | CASGTDFTDTQYF | TGTGCCTCAGGGACGGACTTCACAGATACGCAGTATTTT
. | TRBJ1-5 | TRBV7-9 | . | CASSDEGFYQPQHF | TGTGCCAGCAGCGACGAGGGGTTTTATCAGCCCCAGCATTTT
many | TRBJ2-1 | TRBV7-9 | TRBD1 | CASSGWDSYNEQFF | TGTGCCAGCAGCGGCTGGGACAGCTACAATGAGCAGTTCTTC
. | TRBJ2-5 | TRBV5-1 | . | CASSAKGGPETQYF | TGCGCCAGCAGCGCGAAGGGGGGGCCGGAGACCCAGTACTTC
few | TRBJ2-5 | TRBV7-2 | . | CASSLTELQTQYF | TGTGCCAGCAGCTTAACCGAGCTCCAGACCCAGTACTTC
few | TRBJ1-2 | TRBV24-1 | . | CATSDGPGYGYTF | TGTGCCACCAGTGATGGGCCGGGCTATGGCTACACCTTC
few | TRBJ1-2 | TRBV11-2 | . | CASSLRPHDTYGYTF | TGTGCCAGCAGCTTAAGACCACACGATACGTATGGCTACACCTTC
. | TRBJ2-3 | TRBV7-9 | TRBD1 | CASSLGTQGYTDTQYF | TGTGCCAGCAGCTTAGGCACACAGGGGTACACAGATACGCAGTATTTT
few | TRBJ2-3 | TRBV20-1 | . | CSVTYTTTDTQYF | TGCAGTGTGACATATACTACCACAGATACGCAGTATTTT
many | TRBJ2-3 | TRBV20-1 | . | CSADGLQGRTDTQYF | TGCAGTGCGGACGGATTACAGGGCCGCACAGATACGCAGTATTTT
many | TRBJ2-5 | TRBV20-1 | . | CSARDFGQETQYF | TGCAGTGCTAGAGATTTCGGGCAAGAGACCCAGTACTTC
few | TRBJ1-1 | TRBV6-5 | . | CASTGLAHTEAFF | TGTGCCAGTACCGGTTTGGCACACACTGAAGCTTTCTTT
. | TRBJ2-6 | TRBV12-3/TRBV12-4 | TRBD1 | CASSPRTGALSGANVLTF | TGTGCCAGCAGTCCCCGGACAGGGGCCCTTTCGGGGGCCAACGTCCTGACTTTC
many | TRBJ1-5 | TRBV6-1 | TRBD1 | CASSERQGGQPQHF | TGTGCCAGCAGTGAACGGCAGGGGGGTCAGCCCCAGCATTTT
. | TRBJ2-7 | TRBV12-3/TRBV12-4 | TRBD1 | CASRGQGHHEQYF | TGTGCCAGCAGAGGACAGGGGCACCACGAGCAGTACTTC
. | TRBJ1-3 | TRBV20-1 | . | CSAPRGKRGNTIYF | TGCAGTGCACCCAGGGGAAAAAGAGGAAACACCATATATTTT
. | TRBJ2-5 | TRBV20-1 | . | CSARAVAGNQETQYF | TGCAGTGCTAGAGCCGTCGCAGGGAACCAAGAGACCCAGTACTTC
many | TRBJ2-2 | TRBV7-9 | . | CASSPPSGLNTGELFF | TGTGCCAGCAGCCCACCTTCGGGACTCAACACCGGGGAGCTGTTTTTT
few | TRBJ2-7 | TRBV9 | . | CASSVEALSYEQYF | TGTGCCAGCAGCGTAGAAGCTTTATCCTACGAGCAGTACTTC
. | TRBJ1-1 | TRBV18 | . | CASSPAQDLSGTEAFF | TGTGCCAGCTCACCAGCCCAGGATCTTTCGGGCACTGAAGCTTTCTTT
many | TRBJ2-3 | TRBV9 | TRBD1 | CASSLGTGRADTQYF | TGTGCCAGCAGCTTAGGGACAGGGAGGGCAGATACGCAGTATTTT
many | TRBJ2-7 | TRBV20-1 | TRBD2 | CSAPQGTSGEQYF | TGCAGTGCTCCCCAGGGCACTAGCGGAGAGCAGTACTTC
many | TRBJ2-2 | TRBV4-3 | . | CASSQERGHYTGELFF | TGCGCCAGCAGCCAAGAGAGAGGACACTACACCGGGGAGCTGTTTTTT
. | TRBJ1-3 | TRBV9 | . | CASSADTNSGNTIYF | TGTGCCAGCAGCGCGGACACAAACTCTGGAAACACCATATATTTT
. | TRBJ1-2 | TRBV4-1 | . | CASSQDPSSPGYGYTF | TGCGCCAGCAGCCAAGATCCCTCCTCGCCCGGCTATGGCTACACCTTC